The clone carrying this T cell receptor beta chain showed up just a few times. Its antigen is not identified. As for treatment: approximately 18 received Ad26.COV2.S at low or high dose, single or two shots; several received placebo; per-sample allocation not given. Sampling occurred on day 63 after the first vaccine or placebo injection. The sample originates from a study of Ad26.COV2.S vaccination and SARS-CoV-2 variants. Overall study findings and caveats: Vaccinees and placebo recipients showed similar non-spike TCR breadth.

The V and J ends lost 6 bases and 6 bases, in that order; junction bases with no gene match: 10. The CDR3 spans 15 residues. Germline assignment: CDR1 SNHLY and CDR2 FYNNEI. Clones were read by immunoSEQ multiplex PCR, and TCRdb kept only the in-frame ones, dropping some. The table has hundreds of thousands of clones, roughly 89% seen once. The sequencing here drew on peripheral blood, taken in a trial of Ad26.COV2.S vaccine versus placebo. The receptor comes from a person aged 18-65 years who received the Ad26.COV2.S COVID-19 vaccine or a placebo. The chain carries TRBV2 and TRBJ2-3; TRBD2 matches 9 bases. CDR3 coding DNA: TGTGCCAGCAGGAGTTTGGGACTAGCATCCGATACGCAGTATTTT. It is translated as CASRSLGLASDTQYF. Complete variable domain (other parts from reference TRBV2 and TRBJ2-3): EPEVTQTPSHQVTQMGQEVILRCVPISNHLYFYWYRQILGQKVEFLVSFYNNEISEKSEIFDDQFSVERPDGSNFTLKIRSTKLEDSAMYFCASRSLGLASDTQYFGPGTRLTVL.